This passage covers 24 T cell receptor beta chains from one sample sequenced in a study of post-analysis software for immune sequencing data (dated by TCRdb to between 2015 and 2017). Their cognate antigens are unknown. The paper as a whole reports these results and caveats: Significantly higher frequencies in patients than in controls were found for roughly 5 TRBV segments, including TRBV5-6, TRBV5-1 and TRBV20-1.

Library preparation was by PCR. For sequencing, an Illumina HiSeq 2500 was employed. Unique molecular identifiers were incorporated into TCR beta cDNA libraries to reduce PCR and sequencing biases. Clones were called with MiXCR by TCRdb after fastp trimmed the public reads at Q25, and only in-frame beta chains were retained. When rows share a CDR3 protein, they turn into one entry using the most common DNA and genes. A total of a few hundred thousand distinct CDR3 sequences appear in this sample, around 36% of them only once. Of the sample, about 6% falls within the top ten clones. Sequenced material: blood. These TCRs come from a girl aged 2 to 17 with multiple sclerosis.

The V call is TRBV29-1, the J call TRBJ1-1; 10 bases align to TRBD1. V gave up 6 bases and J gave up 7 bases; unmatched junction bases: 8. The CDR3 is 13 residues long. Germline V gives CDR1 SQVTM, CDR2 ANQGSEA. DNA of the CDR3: TGCAGCGTCGGGGACAGGGGATATATTGAAGCTTTCTTT. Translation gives CSVGDRGYIEAFF.

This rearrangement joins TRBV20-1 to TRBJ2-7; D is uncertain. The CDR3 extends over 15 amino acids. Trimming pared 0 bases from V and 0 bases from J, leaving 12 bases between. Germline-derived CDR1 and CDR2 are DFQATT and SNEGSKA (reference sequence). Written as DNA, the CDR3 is TGCAGTGCTAGAGACCGGGTCCGGAACTCCTACGAGCAGTACTTC. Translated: CSARDRVRNSYEQYF.

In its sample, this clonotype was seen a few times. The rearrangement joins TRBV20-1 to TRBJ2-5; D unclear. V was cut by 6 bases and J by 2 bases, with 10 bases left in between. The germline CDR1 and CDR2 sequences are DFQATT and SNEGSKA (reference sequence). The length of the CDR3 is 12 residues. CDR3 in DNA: TGCAGTGCACCAGCTTGGCAAGAGACCCAGTACTTC. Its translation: CSAPAWQETQYF.

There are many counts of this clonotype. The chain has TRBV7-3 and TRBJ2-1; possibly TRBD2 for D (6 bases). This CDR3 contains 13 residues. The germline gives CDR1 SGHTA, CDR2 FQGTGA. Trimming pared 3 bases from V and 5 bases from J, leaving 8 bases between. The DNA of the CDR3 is TGTGCCAGCAGCTTGGGACTCAACAATGAGCAGTTCTTC. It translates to CASSLGLNNEQFF.

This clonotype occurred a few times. The CDR3 loop reads CASSFPGLDEQFF. CDR3 DNA: TGTGCCAGCAGTTTCCCGGGGTTGGACGAGCAGTTCTTC. V and J are TRBV12-3 or TRBV12-4 and TRBJ2-1, with D possibly being TRBD2 (5 bases). This CDR3 comprises 13 residues. Trimming took off 3 bases at V and 10 bases at J, with 13 bases between the two ends.

Here the CDR3 reads CASSYEGVNQPQHF. Here the CDR3 DNA reads TGTGCCAGCAGCTATGAAGGGGTCAATCAGCCCCAGCATTTT. The V call is TRBV7-2, the J call TRBJ1-5, with a tentative D call TRBD1 (5 bases). CDR1 is SGHTA and CDR2 is FQGNSA in the germline V gene. V was cut by 4 bases and J by 3 bases, with 10 bases left in between. This CDR3 spans 14 amino acids.

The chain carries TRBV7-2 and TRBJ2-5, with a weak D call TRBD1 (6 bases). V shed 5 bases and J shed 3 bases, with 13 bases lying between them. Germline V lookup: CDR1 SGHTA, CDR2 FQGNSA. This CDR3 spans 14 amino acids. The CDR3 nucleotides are TGTGCCAGCAGCCCCACAGGGATCGAAGAGACCCAGTACTTC. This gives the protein CASSPTGIEETQYF. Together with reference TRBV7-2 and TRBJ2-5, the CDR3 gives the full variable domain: GAGVSQSPSNKVTEKGKDVELRCDPISGHTALYWYRQSLGQGLEFLIYFQGNSAPDKSGLPSDRFSAERTGGSVSTLTIQRTQQEDSAVYLCASSPTGIEETQYFGPGTRLLVL.

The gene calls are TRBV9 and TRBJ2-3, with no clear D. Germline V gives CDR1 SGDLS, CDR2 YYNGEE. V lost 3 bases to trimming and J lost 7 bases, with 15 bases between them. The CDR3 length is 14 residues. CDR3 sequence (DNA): TGTGCCAGCAGCGCGGACGGGTCGACGTATACGCAGTATTTT. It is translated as CASSADGSTYTQYF.

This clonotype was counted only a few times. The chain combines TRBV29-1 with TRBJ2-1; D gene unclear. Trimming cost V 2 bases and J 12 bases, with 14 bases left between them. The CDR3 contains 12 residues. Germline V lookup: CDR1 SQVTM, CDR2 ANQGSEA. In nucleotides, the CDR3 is TGCAGCGTTGAATCCCAAAAGGTTGTGCAGTTCTTC. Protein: CSVESQKVVQFF.

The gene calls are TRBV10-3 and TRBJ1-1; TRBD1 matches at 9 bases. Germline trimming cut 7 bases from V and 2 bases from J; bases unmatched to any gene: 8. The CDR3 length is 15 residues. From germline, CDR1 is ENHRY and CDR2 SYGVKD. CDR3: CAINEQGALNTEAFF. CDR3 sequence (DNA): TGTGCCATCAATGAACAGGGGGCCCTCAACACTGAAGCTTTCTTT.

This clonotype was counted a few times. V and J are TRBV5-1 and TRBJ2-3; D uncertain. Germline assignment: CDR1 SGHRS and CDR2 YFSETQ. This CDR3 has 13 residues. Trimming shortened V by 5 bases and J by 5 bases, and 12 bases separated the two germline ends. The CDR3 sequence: CASRPPQIDTQYF. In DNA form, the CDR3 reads TGCGCCAGCAGACCCCCACAAATAGATACGCAGTATTTT.

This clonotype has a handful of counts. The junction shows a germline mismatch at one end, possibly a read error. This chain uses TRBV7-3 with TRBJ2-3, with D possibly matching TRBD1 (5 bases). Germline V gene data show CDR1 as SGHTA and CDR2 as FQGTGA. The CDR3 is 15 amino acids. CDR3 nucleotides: TGTGCCAGCAGCCTAACGCTGACAGCCACAGATACGCAGTATTTT. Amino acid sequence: CASSLTLTATDTQYF.

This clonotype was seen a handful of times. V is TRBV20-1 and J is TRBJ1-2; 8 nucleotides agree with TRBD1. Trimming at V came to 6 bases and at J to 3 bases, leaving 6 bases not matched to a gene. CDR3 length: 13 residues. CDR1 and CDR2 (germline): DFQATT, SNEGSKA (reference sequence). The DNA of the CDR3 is TGCAGTGCCTCGGACAGGGTGGACTATGGCTACACCTTC. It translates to CSASDRVDYGYTF.

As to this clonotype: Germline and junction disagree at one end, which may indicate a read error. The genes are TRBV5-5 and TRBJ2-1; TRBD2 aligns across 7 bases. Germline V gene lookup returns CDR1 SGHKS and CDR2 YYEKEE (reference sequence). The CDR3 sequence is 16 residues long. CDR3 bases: TGTACCAGCAGCTCACGGGCGGGGGTTCCCCGGAATGAGCAGTTCTTC. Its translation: CTSSSRAGVPRNEQFF. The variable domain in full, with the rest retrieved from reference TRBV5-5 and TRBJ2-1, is DAGVTQSPTHLIKTRGQQVTLRCSPISGHKSVSWYQQVLGQGPQFIFQYYEKEERGRGNFPDRFSARQFPNYSSELNVNALLLGDSALYLCTSSSRAGVPRNEQFFGPGTRLTVL.

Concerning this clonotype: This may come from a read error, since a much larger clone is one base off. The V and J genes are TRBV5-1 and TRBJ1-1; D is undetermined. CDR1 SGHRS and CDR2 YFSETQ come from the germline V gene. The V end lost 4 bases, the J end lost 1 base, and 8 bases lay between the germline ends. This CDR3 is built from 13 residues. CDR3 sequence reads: CASSVDGNTEAFF. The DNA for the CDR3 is TGCGCCAGCAGCGTGGACGGGAACACTGAAGCTTTCTTT.

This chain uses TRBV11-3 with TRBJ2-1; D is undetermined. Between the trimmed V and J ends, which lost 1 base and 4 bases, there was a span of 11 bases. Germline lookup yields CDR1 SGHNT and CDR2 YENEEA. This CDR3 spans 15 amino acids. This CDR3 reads CASSLGGADYNEQFF. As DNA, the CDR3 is TGTGCCAGCAGCTTAGGCGGCGCAGATTACAATGAGCAGTTCTTC. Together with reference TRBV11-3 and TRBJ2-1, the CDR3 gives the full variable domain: EAGVVQSPRYKIIEKKQPVAFWCNPISGHNTLYWYLQNLGQGPELLIRYENEEAVDDSQLPKDRFSAERLKGVDSTLKIQPAELGDSAVYLCASSLGGADYNEQFFGPGTRLTVL.

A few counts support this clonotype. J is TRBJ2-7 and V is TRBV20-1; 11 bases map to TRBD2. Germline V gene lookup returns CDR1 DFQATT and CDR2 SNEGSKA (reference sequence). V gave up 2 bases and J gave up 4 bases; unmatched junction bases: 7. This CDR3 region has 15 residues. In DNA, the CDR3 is TGCAGTGCTAGATCTGGGTCTAGCGGGGGGTACGAGCAGTACTTC. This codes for CSARSGSSGGYEQYF.

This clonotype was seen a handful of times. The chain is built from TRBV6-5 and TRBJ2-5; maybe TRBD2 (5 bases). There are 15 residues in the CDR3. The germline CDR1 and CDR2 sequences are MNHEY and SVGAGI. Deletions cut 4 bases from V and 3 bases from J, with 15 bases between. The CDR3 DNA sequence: TGTGCCAGCAGTTCCTGGGAGTCCTCCAAAGAGACCCAGTACTTC. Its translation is CASSSWESSKETQYF.

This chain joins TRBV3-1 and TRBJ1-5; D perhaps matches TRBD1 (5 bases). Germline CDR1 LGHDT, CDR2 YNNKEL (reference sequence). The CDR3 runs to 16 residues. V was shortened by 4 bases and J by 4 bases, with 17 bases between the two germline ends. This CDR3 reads CASSLQGGQSNQPQHF. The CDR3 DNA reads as TGTGCCAGCAGCCTTCAGGGTGGGCAGTCAAATCAGCCCCAGCATTTT. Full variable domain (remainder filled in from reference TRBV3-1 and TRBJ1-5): DTAVSQTPKYLVTQMGNDKSIKCEQNLGHDTMYWYKQDSKKFLKIMFSYNNKELIINETVPNRFSPKSPDKAHLNLHINSLELGDSAVYFCASSLQGGQSNQPQHFGDGTRLSIL.

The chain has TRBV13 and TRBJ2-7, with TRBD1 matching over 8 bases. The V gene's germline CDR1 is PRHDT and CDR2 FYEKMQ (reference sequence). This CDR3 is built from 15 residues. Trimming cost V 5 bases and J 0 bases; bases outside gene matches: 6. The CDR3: CASSAGQGVSYEQYF. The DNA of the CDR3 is TGTGCCAGCAGCGCTGGACAGGGAGTCTCCTACGAGCAGTACTTC.

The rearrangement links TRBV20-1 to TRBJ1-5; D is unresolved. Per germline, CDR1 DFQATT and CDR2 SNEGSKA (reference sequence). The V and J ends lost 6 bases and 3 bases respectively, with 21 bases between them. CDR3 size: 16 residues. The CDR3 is CSAFGDGRRPNQPQHF. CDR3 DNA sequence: TGCAGTGCCTTCGGGGATGGACGTAGACCCAATCAGCCCCAGCATTTT.

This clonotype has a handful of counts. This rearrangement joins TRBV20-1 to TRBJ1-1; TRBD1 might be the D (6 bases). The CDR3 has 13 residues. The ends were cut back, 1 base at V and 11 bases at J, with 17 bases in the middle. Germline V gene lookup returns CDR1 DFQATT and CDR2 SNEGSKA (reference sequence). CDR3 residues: CSARGNTGLRAFF. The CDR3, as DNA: TGCAGTGCTAGAGGAAATACAGGGTTGCGGGCTTTCTTT.

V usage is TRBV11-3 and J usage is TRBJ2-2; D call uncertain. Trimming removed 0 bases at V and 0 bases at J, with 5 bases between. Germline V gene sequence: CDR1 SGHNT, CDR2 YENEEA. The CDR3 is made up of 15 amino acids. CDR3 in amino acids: CASSLESSNTGELFF. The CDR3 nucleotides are TGTGCCAGCAGCTTAGAGTCGTCGAACACCGGGGAGCTGTTTTTT.

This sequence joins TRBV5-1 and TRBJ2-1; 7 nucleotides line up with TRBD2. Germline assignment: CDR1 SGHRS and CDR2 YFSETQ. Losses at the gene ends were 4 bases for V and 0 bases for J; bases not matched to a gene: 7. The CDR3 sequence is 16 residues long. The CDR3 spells CASSVGAGSSYNEQFF. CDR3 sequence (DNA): TGCGCCAGCAGCGTAGGAGCGGGGAGCTCCTACAATGAGCAGTTCTTC.